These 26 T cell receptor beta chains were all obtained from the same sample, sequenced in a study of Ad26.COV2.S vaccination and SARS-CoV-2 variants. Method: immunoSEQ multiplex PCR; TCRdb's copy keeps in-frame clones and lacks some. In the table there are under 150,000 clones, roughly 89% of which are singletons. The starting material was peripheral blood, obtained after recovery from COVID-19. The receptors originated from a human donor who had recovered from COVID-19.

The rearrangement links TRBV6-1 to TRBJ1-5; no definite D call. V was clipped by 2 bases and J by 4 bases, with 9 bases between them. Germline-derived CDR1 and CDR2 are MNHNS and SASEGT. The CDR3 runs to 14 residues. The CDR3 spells CASSELQPNQPQHF. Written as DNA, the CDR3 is TGTGCCAGCAGTGAACTACAGCCAAATCAGCCCCAGCATTTT.

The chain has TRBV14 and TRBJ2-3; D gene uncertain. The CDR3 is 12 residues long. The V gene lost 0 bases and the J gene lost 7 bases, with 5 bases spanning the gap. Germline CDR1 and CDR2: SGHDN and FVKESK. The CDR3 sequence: CASSQDSYTQYF. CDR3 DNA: TGTGCCAGCAGCCAAGACTCATATACGCAGTATTTT.

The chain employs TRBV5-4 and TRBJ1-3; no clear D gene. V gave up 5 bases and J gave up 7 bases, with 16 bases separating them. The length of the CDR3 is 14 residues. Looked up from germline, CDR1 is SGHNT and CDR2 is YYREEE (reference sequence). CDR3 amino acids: CASSIDKSYNTIYF. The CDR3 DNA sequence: TGTGCCAGCAGTATTGACAAGAGTTACAACACCATATATTTT.

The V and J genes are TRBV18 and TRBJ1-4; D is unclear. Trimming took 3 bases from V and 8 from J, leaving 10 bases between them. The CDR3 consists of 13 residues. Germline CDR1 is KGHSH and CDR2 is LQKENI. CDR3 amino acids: CASSPPGGEKLFF. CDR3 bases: TGTGCCAGCTCACCGCCTGGAGGGGAAAAACTGTTTTTT.

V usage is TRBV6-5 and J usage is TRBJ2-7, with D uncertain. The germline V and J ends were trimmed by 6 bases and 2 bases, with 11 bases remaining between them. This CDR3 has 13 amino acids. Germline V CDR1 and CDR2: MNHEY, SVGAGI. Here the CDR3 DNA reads TGTGCCAGCAGCGCCGCCCGGCCCTACGAGCAGTACTTC. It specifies CASSAARPYEQYF.

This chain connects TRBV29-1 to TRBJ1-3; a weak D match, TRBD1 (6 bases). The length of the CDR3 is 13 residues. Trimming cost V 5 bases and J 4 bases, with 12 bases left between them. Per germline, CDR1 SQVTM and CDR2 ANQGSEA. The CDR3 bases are TGCAGCGTTATCAGGACAGCCGGAAACACCATATATTTT. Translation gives CSVIRTAGNTIYF.

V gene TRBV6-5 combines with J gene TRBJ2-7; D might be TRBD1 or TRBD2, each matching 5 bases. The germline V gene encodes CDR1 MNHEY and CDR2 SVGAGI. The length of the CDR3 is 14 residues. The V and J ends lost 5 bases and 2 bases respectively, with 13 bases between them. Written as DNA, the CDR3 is TGTGCCAGCAGTACCCGGGGCGGCCCCTACGAGCAGTACTTC. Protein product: CASSTRGGPYEQYF.

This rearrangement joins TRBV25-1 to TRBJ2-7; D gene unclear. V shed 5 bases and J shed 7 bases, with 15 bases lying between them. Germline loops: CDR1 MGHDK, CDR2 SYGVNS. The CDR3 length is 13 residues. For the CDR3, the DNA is TGTGCCAGCAGTCTAGGGCACATCGAAGAGCAGTACTTC. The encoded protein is CASSLGHIEEQYF.

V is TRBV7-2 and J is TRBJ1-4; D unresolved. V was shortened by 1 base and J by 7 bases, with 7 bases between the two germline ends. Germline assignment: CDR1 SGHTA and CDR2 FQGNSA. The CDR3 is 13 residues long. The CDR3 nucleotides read TGTGCCAGCAGCTTAGGTTCAAGTGAAAAACTGTTTTTT. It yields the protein CASSLGSSEKLFF.

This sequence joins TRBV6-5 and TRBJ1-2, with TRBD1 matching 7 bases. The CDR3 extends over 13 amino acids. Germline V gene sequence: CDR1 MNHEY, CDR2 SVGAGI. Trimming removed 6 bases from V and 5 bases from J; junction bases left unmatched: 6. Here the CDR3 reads CASSPDRSYGYTF. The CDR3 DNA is TGTGCCAGCAGCCCGGACAGGTCTTATGGCTACACCTTC.

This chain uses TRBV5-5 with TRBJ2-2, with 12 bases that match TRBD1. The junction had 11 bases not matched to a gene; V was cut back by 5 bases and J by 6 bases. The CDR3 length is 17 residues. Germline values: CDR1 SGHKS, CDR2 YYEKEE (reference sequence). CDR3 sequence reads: CASSFSSGTGGSGELFF. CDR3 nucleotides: TGTGCCAGCAGTTTCAGTTCCGGGACAGGGGGCTCCGGGGAGCTGTTTTTT. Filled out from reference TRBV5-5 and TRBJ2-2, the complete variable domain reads DAGVTQSPTHLIKTRGQQVTLRCSPISGHKSVSWYQQVLGQGPQFIFQYYEKEERGRGNFPDRFSARQFPNYSSELNVNALLLGDSALYLCASSFSSGTGGSGELFFGEGSRLTVL.

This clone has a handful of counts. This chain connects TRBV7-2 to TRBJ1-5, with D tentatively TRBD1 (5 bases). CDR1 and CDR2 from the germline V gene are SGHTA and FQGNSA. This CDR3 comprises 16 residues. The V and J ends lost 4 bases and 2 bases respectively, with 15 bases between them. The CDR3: CASSSPGGSGNQPQHF. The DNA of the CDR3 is TGTGCCAGCAGCTCACCTGGGGGATCGGGCAATCAGCCCCAGCATTTT. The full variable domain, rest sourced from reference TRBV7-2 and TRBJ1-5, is GAGVSQSPSNKVTEKGKDVELRCDPISGHTALYWYRQSLGQGLEFLIYFQGNSAPDKSGLPSDRFSAERTGGSVSTLTIQRTQQEDSAVYLCASSSPGGSGNQPQHFGDGTRLSIL.

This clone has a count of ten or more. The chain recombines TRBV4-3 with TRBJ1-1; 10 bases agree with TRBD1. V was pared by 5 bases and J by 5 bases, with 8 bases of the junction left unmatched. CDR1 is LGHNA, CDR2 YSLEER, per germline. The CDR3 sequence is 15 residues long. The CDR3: CASSSTGTGDTEAFF. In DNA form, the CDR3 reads TGCGCCAGCAGCTCAACCGGGACAGGGGATACTGAAGCTTTCTTT.

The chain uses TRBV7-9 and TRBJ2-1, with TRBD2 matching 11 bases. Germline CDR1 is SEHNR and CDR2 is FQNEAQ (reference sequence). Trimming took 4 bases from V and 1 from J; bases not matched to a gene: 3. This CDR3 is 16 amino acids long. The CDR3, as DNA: TGTGCCAGCAGCTCATGGACTAGCGGGTCCTACAATGAGCAGTTCTTC. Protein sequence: CASSSWTSGSYNEQFF.

The CDR3 protein is CASSLGIRHYGYTF. CDR3 in DNA: TGTGCCAGCAGCTTAGGGATCCGGCACTATGGCTACACCTTC. The genes are TRBV5-4 and TRBJ1-2, with D unclear. Per germline, CDR1 SGHNT and CDR2 YYREEE (reference sequence). The CDR3 loop spans 14 amino acids. The V end was cut by 2 bases, the J end by 3 bases, with 11 bases between.

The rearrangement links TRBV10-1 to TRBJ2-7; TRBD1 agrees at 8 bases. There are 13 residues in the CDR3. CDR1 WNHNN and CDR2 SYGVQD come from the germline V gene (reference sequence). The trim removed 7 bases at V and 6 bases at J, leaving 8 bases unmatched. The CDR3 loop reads CASTRDRKSEQYF. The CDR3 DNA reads TGCGCCAGCACCCGGGACAGGAAGTCCGAGCAGTACTTC.

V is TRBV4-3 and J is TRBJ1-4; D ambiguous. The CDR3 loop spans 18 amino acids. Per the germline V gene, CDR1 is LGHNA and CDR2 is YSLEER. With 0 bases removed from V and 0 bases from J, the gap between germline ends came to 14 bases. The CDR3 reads CASSQDFRHVATNEKLFF. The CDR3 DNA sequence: TGCGCCAGCAGCCAAGATTTTCGGCACGTAGCAACTAATGAAAAACTGTTTTTT.

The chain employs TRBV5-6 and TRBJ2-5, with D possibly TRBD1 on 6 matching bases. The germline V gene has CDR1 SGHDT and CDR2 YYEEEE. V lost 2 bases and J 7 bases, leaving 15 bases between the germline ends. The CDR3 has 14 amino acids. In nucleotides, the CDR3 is TGTGCCAGCAGCTTCTATTCAACAGGGCCGACCCAGTACTTC. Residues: CASSFYSTGPTQYF.

The chain's CDR3 is CASSIQGAQPQHF. Here the CDR3 DNA reads TGTGCCAGTAGTATACAGGGGGCTCAGCCCCAGCATTTT. This chain uses TRBV19 with TRBJ1-5, with 8 bases aligning to TRBD1. Germline V gene data show CDR1 as LNHDA and CDR2 as SQIVND (reference sequence). Trimming took 2 bases from V and 6 from J; bases not matched to a gene: 0. CDR3 length: 13 amino acids. Using reference TRBV19 and TRBJ1-5 for the parts outside the CDR3, the full variable domain is DGGITQSPKYLFRKEGQNVTLSCEQNLNHDAMYWYRQDPGQGLRLIYYSQIVNDFQKGDIAEGYSVSREKKESFPLTVTSAQKNPTAFYLCASSIQGAQPQHFGDGTRLSIL.

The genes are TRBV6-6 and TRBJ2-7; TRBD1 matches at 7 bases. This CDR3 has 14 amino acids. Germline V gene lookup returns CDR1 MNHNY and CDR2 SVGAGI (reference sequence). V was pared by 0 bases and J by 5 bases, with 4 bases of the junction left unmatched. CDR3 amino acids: CASSYSGGRDEQYF. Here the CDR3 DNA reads TGTGCCAGCAGTTACTCAGGGGGCCGGGACGAGCAGTACTTC.

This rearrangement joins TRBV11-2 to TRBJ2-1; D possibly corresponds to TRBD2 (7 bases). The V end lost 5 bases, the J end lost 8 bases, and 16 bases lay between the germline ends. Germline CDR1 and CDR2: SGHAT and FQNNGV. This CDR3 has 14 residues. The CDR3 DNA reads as TGTGCCAGCAGCCCTCGAGGGGGGGGCTATGAGCAGTTCTTC. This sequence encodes CASSPRGGGYEQFF.

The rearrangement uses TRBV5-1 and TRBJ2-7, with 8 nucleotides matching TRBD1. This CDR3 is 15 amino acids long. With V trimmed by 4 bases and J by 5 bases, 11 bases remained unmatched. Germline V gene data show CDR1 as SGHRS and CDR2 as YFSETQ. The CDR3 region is CASSLYRGVGNEQYF. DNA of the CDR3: TGCGCCAGCAGCCTTTACAGGGGGGTCGGGAACGAGCAGTACTTC.

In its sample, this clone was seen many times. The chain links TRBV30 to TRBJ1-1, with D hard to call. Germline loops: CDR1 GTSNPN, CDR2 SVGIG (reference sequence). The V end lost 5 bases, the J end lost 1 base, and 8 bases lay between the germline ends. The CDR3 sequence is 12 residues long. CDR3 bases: TGTGCCTGGGGACCCTCGAACACTGAAGCTTTCTTT. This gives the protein CAWGPSNTEAFF.

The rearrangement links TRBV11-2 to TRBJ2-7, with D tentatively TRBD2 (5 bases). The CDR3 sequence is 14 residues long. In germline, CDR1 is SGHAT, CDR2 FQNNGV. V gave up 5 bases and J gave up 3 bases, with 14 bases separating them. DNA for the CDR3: TGTGCCAGCAGCCCGAGGACGGGGAACTACGAGCAGTACTTC. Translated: CASSPRTGNYEQYF.

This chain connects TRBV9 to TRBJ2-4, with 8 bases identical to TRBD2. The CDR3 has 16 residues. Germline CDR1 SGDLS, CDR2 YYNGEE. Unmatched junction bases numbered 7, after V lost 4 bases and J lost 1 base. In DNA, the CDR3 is TGTGCCAGCAGCAAGTCCGGGGGGGAGGCCAAAAACATTCAGTACTTC. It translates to CASSKSGGEAKNIQYF.

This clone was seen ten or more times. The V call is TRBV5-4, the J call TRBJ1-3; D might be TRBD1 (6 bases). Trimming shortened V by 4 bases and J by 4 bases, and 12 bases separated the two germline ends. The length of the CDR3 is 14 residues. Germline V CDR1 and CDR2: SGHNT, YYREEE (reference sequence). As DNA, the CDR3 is TGTGCCAGCAGCGTCAGGGGAACGGGAAACACCATATATTTT. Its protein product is CASSVRGTGNTIYF.